What follows are 17 T cell receptor beta chains derived from one specimen sequenced in a study of T cells in placental villitis. The libraries were made with immunoSEQ v4. Method: immunoSEQ multiplex PCR; TCRdb's copy keeps in-frame clones and lacks some. This table holds around 5,700 clones, about 77% found once. Material: placental tissue containing maternal and fetal cells. The receptors come from a human patient with infectious villitis; the placental T cells may come from both mother and fetus.

The rearrangement uses TRBV5-1 and TRBJ2-5; possibly TRBD1 for D (6 bases). V gave up 4 bases and J gave up 5 bases, with 15 bases separating them. From germline, CDR1 is SGHRS and CDR2 YFSETQ. The CDR3 has 14 residues. CDR3 sequence reads: CASSVGQPTETQYF. The DNA of the CDR3 is TGCGCCAGCAGCGTTGGACAGCCGACGGAGACCCAGTACTTC.

The rearrangement uses TRBV4-1 and TRBJ1-2; D gene uncertain. The V end lost 0 bases, the J end lost 6 bases, and 11 bases lay between the germline ends. From germline, CDR1 is MGHRA and CDR2 YSYEKL. This CDR3 spans 14 amino acids. This chain's CDR3 is CASSQDGDTDGYTF. For the CDR3, the DNA is TGCGCCAGCAGCCAAGACGGCGATACCGATGGCTACACCTTC.

This clone turned up a few times. The V call is TRBV7-8, the J call TRBJ2-1; D possibly corresponds to TRBD1 (6 bases). This CDR3 has 13 residues. V lost 0 bases and J lost 7, with 7 bases in between. CDR1 and CDR2 (germline): SGHVS, FQNEAQ. This chain's CDR3 is CASSLAQGNEQFF. The CDR3 DNA reads as TGTGCCAGCAGCTTAGCGCAGGGGAATGAGCAGTTCTTC.

This clone was seen only once. The rearrangement links TRBV6-5 to TRBJ2-1, with D tentatively TRBD1 (6 bases). The V end lost 0 bases, the J end lost 2 bases, and 11 bases lay between the germline ends. The CDR3 loop spans 16 amino acids. Germline-derived CDR1 and CDR2 are MNHEY and SVGAGI. CDR3 in DNA: TGTGCCAGCAGTTACTCGTTTGGGACAACCTACAATGAGCAGTTCTTC. Its translation is CASSYSFGTTYNEQFF.

Details on this clone: The same CDR3 also results from other DNA sequences found in this sample. The chain uses TRBV29-1 and TRBJ1-1, with a weak D call TRBD1 (5 bases). The CDR3 is 11 residues long. CDR1 SQVTM and CDR2 ANQGSEA come from the germline V gene. The V gene lost 4 bases and the J gene lost 3 bases, with 6 bases spanning the gap. The CDR3 sequence: CSVARDTEAFF. DNA of the CDR3: TGCAGCGTTGCCAGGGACACTGAAGCTTTCTTT.

This clone has only a few counts. The chain has TRBV6-5 and TRBJ2-3, with a tentative D call TRBD2 (6 bases). CDR3 length: 15 amino acids. V was trimmed by 8 bases and J by 1 base, leaving 16 bases between them. Germline loops: CDR1 MNHEY, CDR2 SVGAGI. The DNA of the CDR3 is TGTGCCAGCCGCGGGGCCGCCCCTGGCACAGATACGCAGTATTTT. Translated, it gives CASRGAAPGTDTQYF.

This clone showed up just once. This chain connects TRBV27 to TRBJ2-6; 8 positions agree with TRBD2. The ends lost 5 bases at V and 2 bases at J; junction bases unmatched: 11. The CDR3 contains 18 residues. The germline V gene encodes CDR1 MNHEY and CDR2 SMNVEV (reference sequence). For the CDR3, the DNA is TGTGCCAGCAGTGCCTCCGGGACTAGACGCCCTGGGGCCAACGTCCTGACTTTC. This translates into CASSASGTRRPGANVLTF.

The chain is built from TRBV10-3 and TRBJ1-1; no clear D. V dropped 5 bases and J dropped 2 bases, with 9 bases sitting between them. The CDR3 sequence is 13 residues long. CDR1 ENHRY and CDR2 SYGVKD come from the germline V gene. The CDR3 sequence is CAISLTDNTEAFF. The CDR3, as DNA: TGTGCCATCAGTCTCACAGACAACACTGAAGCTTTCTTT.

The chain is built from TRBV28 and TRBJ1-5; TRBD1 is a possible D gene (6 bases). The CDR3 covers 16 residues. The V gene's germline CDR1 is MDHEN and CDR2 SYDVKM. V was cut by 6 bases and J by 3 bases, with 18 bases left in between. This CDR3 is CASRGAGRGNNQPQHF. CDR3 sequence (DNA): TGTGCCAGCAGGGGGGCAGGGAGGGGTAACAATCAGCCCCAGCATTTT.

The rearrangement uses TRBV7-9 and TRBJ2-5; D uncertain. This CDR3 has 14 amino acids. V was cut by 1 base and J by 5 bases, with 11 bases left in between. Germline V gene lookup returns CDR1 SEHNR and CDR2 FQNEAQ (reference sequence). Here the CDR3 DNA reads TGTGCCAGCAGCTTAGAGCTGAGTGGGGAGACCCAGTACTTC. It yields the protein CASSLELSGETQYF.

The V call is TRBV7-2, the J call TRBJ1-2; 11 positions match TRBD1. There are 14 residues in the CDR3. Germline loops: CDR1 SGHTA, CDR2 FQGNSA. Trimming removed 5 bases from V and 7 bases from J; junction bases left unmatched: 6. The CDR3 DNA sequence: TGTGCCAGCAGCCCGGACAGGGGGCAAGGTGGCTACACCTTC. The encoded protein is CASSPDRGQGGYTF.

CDR3 protein: CASSSLPGTVNEKLFF. As DNA, the CDR3 is TGTGCCAGCAGCTCGTTGCCCGGGACGGTAAATGAAAAACTGTTTTTT. The chain uses TRBV5-5 and TRBJ1-4; D might be TRBD1 (5 bases). Germline loops: CDR1 SGHKS, CDR2 YYEKEE (reference sequence). Trimming stripped 3 bases from V and 5 bases from J, with 17 bases between. This CDR3 has 16 residues.

V and J are TRBV9 and TRBJ2-6; D perhaps matches TRBD1 (6 bases). Germline values: CDR1 SGDLS, CDR2 YYNGEE. The V end was cut by 7 bases, the J end by 8 bases, with 22 bases between. This CDR3 spans 16 amino acids. The CDR3 DNA reads TGTGCCAGCGGACAAGGACAGATTTCATGGACCAACGTCCTGACTTTC. Amino acid sequence: CASGQGQISWTNVLTF.

The rearrangement uses TRBV28 and TRBJ2-6; no definite D call. CDR1 MDHEN and CDR2 SYDVKM come from the germline V gene. Deletions cut 7 bases from V and 2 bases from J, with 15 bases between. There are 16 residues in the CDR3. The CDR3 nucleotides read TGTGCCAGCACCAGCCCAAGGGCGGCTGGGGCCAACGTCCTGACTTTC. This sequence encodes CASTSPRAAGANVLTF.

V and J are TRBV19 and TRBJ2-2, with D unresolved. This CDR3 contains 12 residues. Germline CDR1 and CDR2: LNHDA and SQIVND (reference sequence). V was trimmed by 10 bases and J by 4 bases, leaving 10 bases between them. The DNA for the CDR3 is TGTGCCACCCTATCGAGCACCGGGGAGCTGTTTTTT. It yields the protein CATLSSTGELFF. Looking up the rest from reference TRBV19 and TRBJ2-2 gives the full variable domain: DGGITQSPKYLFRKEGQNVTLSCEQNLNHDAMYWYRQDPGQGLRLIYYSQIVNDFQKGDIAEGYSVSREKKESFPLTVTSAQKNPTAFYLCATLSSTGELFFGEGSRLTVL.

The gene calls are TRBV11-1 and TRBJ1-1; D gene ambiguous. The V end was cut by 6 bases, the J end by 0 bases, with 11 bases between. The germline V gene has CDR1 SGHAT and CDR2 FQDESV (reference sequence). The CDR3 contains 14 residues. The CDR3 sequence: CASSGRQLNTEAFF. DNA of the CDR3: TGTGCCAGCAGTGGCAGACAACTGAACACTGAAGCTTTCTTT.

The chain employs TRBV3-1 (or the pseudogene TRBV3-2) and TRBJ2-3; TRBD1 is a possible D gene (6 bases). CDR3 length: 16 amino acids. Per germline, CDR1 LGHDT and CDR2 YNNKEL (reference sequence). V gave up 1 base and J gave up 1 base, with 12 bases separating them. CDR3 loop: CASSQVGAEGTDTQYF. CDR3 sequence (DNA): TGTGCCAGCAGCCAAGTGGGGGCCGAAGGCACAGATACGCAGTATTTT.